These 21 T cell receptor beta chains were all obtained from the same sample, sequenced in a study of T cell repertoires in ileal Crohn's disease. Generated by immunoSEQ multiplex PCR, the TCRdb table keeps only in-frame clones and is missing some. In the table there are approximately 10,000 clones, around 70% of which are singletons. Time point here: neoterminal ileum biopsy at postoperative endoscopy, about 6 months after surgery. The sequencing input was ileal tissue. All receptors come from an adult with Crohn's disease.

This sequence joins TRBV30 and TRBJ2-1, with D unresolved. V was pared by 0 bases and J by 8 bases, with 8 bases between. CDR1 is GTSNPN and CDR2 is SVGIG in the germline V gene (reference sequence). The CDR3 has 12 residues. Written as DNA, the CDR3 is TGTGCCTGGAGTGTCGGTCGTGATGAGCAGTTCTTC. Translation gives CAWSVGRDEQFF.

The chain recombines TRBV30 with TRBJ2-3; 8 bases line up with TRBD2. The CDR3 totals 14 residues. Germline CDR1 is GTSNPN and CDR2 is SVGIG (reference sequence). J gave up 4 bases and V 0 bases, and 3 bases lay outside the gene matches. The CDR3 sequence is CAWSVFSGADTQYF. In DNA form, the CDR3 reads TGTGCCTGGAGTGTTTTTAGCGGGGCAGATACGCAGTATTTT.

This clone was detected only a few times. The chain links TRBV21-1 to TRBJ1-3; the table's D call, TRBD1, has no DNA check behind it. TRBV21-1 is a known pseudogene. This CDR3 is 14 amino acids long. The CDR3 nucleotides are TGTGCCAGCAGCACAGAAAGGGGAGGAAACACCATATATTTT. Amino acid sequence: CASSTERGGNTIYF.

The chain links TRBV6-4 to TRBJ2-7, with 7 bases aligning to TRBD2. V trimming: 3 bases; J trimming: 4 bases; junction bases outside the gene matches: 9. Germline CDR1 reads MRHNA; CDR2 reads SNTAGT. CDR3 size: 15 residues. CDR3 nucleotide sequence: TGTGCCAGCAGTGAAGTGGGCGGGAGTGGATACGAGCAGTACTTC. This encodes CASSEVGGSGYEQYF.

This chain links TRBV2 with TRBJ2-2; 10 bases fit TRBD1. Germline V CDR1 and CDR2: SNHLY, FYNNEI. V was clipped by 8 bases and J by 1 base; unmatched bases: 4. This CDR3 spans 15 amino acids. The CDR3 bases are TGTGCCAGCGGGGGACAGGGGAAGAACACCGGGGAGCTGTTTTTT. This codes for CASGGQGKNTGELFF.

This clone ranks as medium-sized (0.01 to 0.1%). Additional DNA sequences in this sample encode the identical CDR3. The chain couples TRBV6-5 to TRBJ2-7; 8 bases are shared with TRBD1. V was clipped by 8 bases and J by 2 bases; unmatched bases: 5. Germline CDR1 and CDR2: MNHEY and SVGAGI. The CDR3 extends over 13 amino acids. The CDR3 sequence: CASSRRGPYEQYF. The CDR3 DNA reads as TGTGCCAGCTCCCGCAGGGGGCCCTACGAGCAGTACTTC.

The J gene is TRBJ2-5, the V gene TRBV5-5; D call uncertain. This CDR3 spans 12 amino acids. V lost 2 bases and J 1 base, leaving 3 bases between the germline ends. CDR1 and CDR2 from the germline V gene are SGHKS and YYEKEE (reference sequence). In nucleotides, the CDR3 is TGTGCCAGCAGCTTCATCCAAGAGACCCAGTACTTC. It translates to CASSFIQETQYF.

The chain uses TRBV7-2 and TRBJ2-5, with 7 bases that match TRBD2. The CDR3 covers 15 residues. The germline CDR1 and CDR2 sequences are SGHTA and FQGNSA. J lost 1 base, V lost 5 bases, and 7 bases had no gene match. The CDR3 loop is CASSRTRYFQETQYF. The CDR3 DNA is TGTGCCAGCAGCAGGACTAGGTACTTCCAAGAGACCCAGTACTTC. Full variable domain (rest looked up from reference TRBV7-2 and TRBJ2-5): GAGVSQSPSNKVTEKGKDVELRCDPISGHTALYWYRQSLGQGLEFLIYFQGNSAPDKSGLPSDRFSAERTGGSVSTLTIQRTQQEDSAVYLCASSRTRYFQETQYFGPGTRLLVL.

The CDR3 reads CASSLFPGTGSYEQYF. The CDR3 coding sequence is TGCGCCAGCAGCTTATTCCCCGGGACAGGCTCCTACGAGCAGTACTTC. The rearrangement links TRBV5-1 to TRBJ2-7, with 8 bases matching TRBD1. Losses at the gene ends were 2 bases for V and 0 bases for J; bases not matched to a gene: 7. CDR1 is SGHRS, CDR2 YFSETQ, per germline. This CDR3 is 16 amino acids long.

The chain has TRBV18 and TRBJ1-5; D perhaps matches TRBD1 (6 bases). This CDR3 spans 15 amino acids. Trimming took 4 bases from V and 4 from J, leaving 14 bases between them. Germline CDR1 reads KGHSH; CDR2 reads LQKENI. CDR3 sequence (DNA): TGTGCCAGCTCACGGACGGACAGCCTAAATCAGCCCCAGCATTTT. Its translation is CASSRTDSLNQPQHF.

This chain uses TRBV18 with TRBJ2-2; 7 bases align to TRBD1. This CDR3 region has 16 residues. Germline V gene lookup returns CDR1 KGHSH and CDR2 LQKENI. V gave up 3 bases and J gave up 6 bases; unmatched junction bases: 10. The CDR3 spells CASSPHDRVRAGELFF. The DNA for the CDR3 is TGTGCCAGCTCACCGCATGACAGGGTCCGGGCCGGGGAGCTGTTTTTT.

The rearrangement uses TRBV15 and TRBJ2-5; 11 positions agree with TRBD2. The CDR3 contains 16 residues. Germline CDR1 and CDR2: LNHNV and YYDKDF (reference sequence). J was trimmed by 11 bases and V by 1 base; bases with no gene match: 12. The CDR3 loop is CATSRADSGRVEEQYF. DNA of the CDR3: TGTGCCACCAGCAGAGCAGATAGCGGGAGGGTGGAAGAGCAGTACTTC.

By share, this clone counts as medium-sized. CDR3 residues: CASSMGGLTEAFF. The CDR3 DNA follows: TGTGCCAGTAGTATGGGGGGGCTCACTGAAGCTTTCTTT. The chain has TRBV19 and TRBJ1-1; maybe TRBD1 (6 bases). The CDR3 consists of 13 residues. The ends were cut back, 3 bases at V and 4 bases at J, with 9 bases in the middle. Germline V gene data show CDR1 as LNHDA and CDR2 as SQIVND (reference sequence).

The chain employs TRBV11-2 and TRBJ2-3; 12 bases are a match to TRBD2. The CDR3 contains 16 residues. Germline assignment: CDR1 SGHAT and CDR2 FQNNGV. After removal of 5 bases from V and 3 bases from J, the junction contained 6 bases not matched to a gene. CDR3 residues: CASSLSTSGRTDTQYF. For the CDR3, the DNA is TGTGCCAGCAGCCTAAGCACTAGCGGGAGGACAGATACGCAGTATTTT.

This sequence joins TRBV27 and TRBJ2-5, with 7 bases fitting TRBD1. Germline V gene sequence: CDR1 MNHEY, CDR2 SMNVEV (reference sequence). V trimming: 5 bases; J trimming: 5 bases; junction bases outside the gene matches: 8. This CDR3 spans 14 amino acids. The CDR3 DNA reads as TGTGCCAGCAGTAGGGGGCTCTTGGGTGAGACCCAGTACTTC. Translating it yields CASSRGLLGETQYF.

The chain's CDR3 is CASSTGQLHGYTF. In DNA form, the CDR3 reads TGTGCCAGTAGTACGGGACAGCTGCATGGCTACACCTTC. The rearrangement links TRBV19 to TRBJ1-2; 7 positions agree with TRBD1. CDR3 length: 13 amino acids. CDR1 LNHDA and CDR2 SQIVND come from the germline V gene (reference sequence). The trim removed 4 bases at V and 6 bases at J, leaving 5 bases unmatched.

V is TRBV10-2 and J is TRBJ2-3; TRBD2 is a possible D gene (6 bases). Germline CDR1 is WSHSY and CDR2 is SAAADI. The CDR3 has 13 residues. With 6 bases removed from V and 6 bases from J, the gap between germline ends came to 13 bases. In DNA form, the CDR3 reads TGCGCCAGCAGGGGGACTGGGGCGGATACGCAGTATTTT. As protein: CASRGTGADTQYF.

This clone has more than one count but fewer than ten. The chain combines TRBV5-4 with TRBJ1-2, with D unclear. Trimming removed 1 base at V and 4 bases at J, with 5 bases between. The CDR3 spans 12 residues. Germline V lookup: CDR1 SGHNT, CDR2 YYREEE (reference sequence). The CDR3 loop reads CASSLRLYGYTF. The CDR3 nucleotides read TGTGCCAGCAGCTTGCGACTCTATGGCTACACCTTC.

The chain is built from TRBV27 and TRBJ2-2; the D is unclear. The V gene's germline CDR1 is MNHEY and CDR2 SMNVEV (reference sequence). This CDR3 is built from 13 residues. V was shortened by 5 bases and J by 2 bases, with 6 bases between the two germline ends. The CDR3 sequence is CASSPHNTGELFF. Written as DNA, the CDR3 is TGTGCCAGCAGTCCCCATAACACCGGGGAGCTGTTTTTT.

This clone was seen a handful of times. CDR3 region: CASSQPTSGNEQFF. The CDR3 DNA reads TGTGCCAGCAGCCAACCGACTAGCGGGAATGAGCAGTTCTTC. The chain recombines TRBV6-1 with TRBJ2-1; 10 bases are shared with TRBD2. V was pared by 6 bases and J by 7 bases, with 6 bases of the junction left unmatched. Per germline, CDR1 MNHNS and CDR2 SASEGT. The CDR3 loop spans 14 amino acids.

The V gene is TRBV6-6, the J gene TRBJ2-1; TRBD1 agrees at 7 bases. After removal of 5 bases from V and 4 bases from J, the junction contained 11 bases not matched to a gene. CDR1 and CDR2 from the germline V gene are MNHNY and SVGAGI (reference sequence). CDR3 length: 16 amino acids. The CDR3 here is CASSIGTVSVYNEQFF. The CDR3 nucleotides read TGTGCCAGCAGTATCGGGACAGTCAGCGTTTACAATGAGCAGTTCTTC.